Each of the 29 T cell receptor beta chains below was sequenced from the same sample in a study of human T cells and chemical hapten exposure (dated by TCRdb to the early 2020s). The library was made by RACE. Sequencing was performed on a NextSeq 500. Starting from the raw public reads, TCRdb applied fastp trimming at Q25, assembled clones with MiXCR and retained in-frame beta chains. Rows with one shared CDR3 protein collapse into an entry with the most common genes and DNA. The sample has 150,000 to 200,000 distinct CDR3 sequences on record, under 30% of them singletons. About 2.3% of the sample belongs to the ten largest clones. In light of the paper, this sample's time point label describes: patch test 3, about 24 weeks after DPC sensitization. The treatment or condition label, as the study defines it: therapeutic diphenylcyclopropenone sensitization with weekly scalp DPC. The starting material was whole blood, obtained in connection with sensitization to the hapten diphenylcyclopropenone (DPC). The receptors derive from a woman in her forties with alopecia areata. Some clones in this sample may be carry-over from other donors' samples.

This rearrangement joins TRBV11-1 to TRBJ2-3; the match to TRBD2 covers 7 bases. The CDR3 is 16 residues long. After removal of 7 bases from V and 4 bases from J, the junction contained 14 bases not matched to a gene. Looked up from germline, CDR1 is SGHAT and CDR2 is FQDESV (reference sequence). The DNA for the CDR3 is TGTGCCAGCACCCAGCAAGCGGGACCCCGTCCAGATACGCAGTATTTT. Translated, it gives CASTQQAGPRPDTQYF.

The chain has TRBV29-1 and TRBJ2-1, with D possibly TRBD2 on 5 matching bases. V lost 3 bases and J lost 2, with 8 bases in between. The V gene's germline CDR1 is SQVTM and CDR2 ANQGSEA. The CDR3 sequence is 13 residues long. Here the CDR3 reads CSVDKLAYNEQFF. The DNA of the CDR3 is TGCAGCGTTGACAAACTAGCCTACAATGAGCAGTTCTTC.

Here the CDR3 DNA reads TGTGCCAGCAGACCCCCTAAAGGGCCCCAGCATTTT. It translates to CASRPPKGPQHF. The chain couples TRBV6-5 to TRBJ1-5, with D uncertain. Trimming stripped 6 bases from V and 9 bases from J, with 12 bases between. This CDR3 is 12 amino acids long. Germline V CDR1 and CDR2: MNHEY, SVGAGI.

The J gene is TRBJ2-3, the V gene TRBV7-6, with 12 positions matching TRBD2. Trimming at V came to 5 bases and at J to 6 bases, leaving 18 bases not matched to a gene. The V gene's germline CDR1 is SGHVS and CDR2 FNYEAQ. The CDR3 runs to 19 residues. CDR3 sequence: CASSLVWGPTSGSGDTQYF. CDR3 bases: TGTGCCAGCAGCCTAGTCTGGGGTCCGACTAGCGGGAGCGGGGATACGCAGTATTTT. The full variable domain, with the rest looked up from reference TRBV7-6 and TRBJ2-3, is GAGVSQSPRYKVTKRGQDVALRCDPISGHVSLYWYRQALGQGPEFLTYFNYEAQQDKSGLPNDRFSAERPEGSISTLTIQRTEQRDSAMYRCASSLVWGPTSGSGDTQYFGPGTRLTVL.

The chain has TRBV9 and TRBJ2-5; D unresolved. The V end was cut by 3 bases, the J end by 5 bases, with 14 bases between. CDR3 length: 14 amino acids. Germline V CDR1 and CDR2: SGDLS, YYNGEE. DNA of the CDR3: TGTGCCAGCAGCGCAAGTGTCGTGGGTGAGACCCAGTACTTC. Its translation: CASSASVVGETQYF.

The V gene is TRBV6-5, the J gene TRBJ2-2; D is undetermined. The CDR3 is 13 amino acids. Trimming left V 5 bases short and J 8 bases short, with 12 bases between. Germline V gene data show CDR1 as MNHEY and CDR2 as SVGAGI. For the CDR3, the DNA is TGTGCCAGCAGTCCACCGAGTCTAGGGGAGCTGTTTTTT. The encoded protein is CASSPPSLGELFF.

This clonotype came up a few times. This sequence joins TRBV10-3 and TRBJ2-7, with D unresolved. The CDR3 sequence is 13 residues long. The V and J ends lost 4 bases and 2 bases respectively, with 9 bases between them. The germline gives CDR1 ENHRY, CDR2 SYGVKD. The DNA for the CDR3 is TGTGCCATCAGTGCGGCGTTAGCCTACGAGCAGTACTTC. As protein: CAISAALAYEQYF.

This clonotype has a count of ten or more. V is TRBV7-2 and J is TRBJ1-2; D uncertain. The CDR3 is made up of 12 amino acids. Germline V gene data show CDR1 as SGHTA and CDR2 as FQGNSA. The V end lost 2 bases, the J end lost 6 bases, and 7 bases lay between the germline ends. CDR3 amino acids: CASSLQGHGYTF. In DNA form, the CDR3 reads TGTGCCAGCAGCTTACAAGGTCATGGCTACACCTTC.

V usage is TRBV28 and J usage is TRBJ2-1, with D perhaps matching TRBD2 (6 bases). The CDR3 totals 14 residues. Trimming cost V 5 bases and J 5 bases, with 13 bases left between them. Looked up from germline, CDR1 is MDHEN and CDR2 is SYDVKM. The CDR3 loop reads CASSLVWRDNEQFF. The CDR3 DNA reads TGTGCCAGCAGTCTTGTCTGGAGGGACAATGAGCAGTTCTTC.

This clonotype has at least ten counts. The genes are TRBV12-3 or TRBV12-4 and TRBJ2-1; a weak D match, TRBD2 (6 bases). The CDR3 has 13 residues. The germline V and J ends were trimmed by 8 bases and 10 bases, with 18 bases remaining between them. CDR3 coding DNA: TGTGCCAGCCAACGGGTGGAGGGGTGGGAGCAGTTCTTC. This encodes CASQRVEGWEQFF.

The chain uses TRBV4-3 and TRBJ2-3; possibly TRBD2 for D (5 bases). CDR1 is LGHNA and CDR2 is YSLEER in the germline V gene. Trimming removed 0 bases from V and 4 bases from J, with 8 bases in between. This CDR3 has 14 amino acids. This CDR3 reads CASSQDYGADTQYF. In DNA form, the CDR3 reads TGCGCCAGCAGCCAAGATTACGGGGCAGATACGCAGTATTTT.

This clonotype was observed a handful of times. The chain employs TRBV6-5 and TRBJ1-2, with D tentatively TRBD1 (6 bases). The CDR3 loop spans 13 amino acids. Germline-derived CDR1 and CDR2 are MNHEY and SVGAGI. With 4 bases removed from V and 4 bases from J, the gap between germline ends came to 10 bases. In DNA form, the CDR3 reads TGTGCCAGCAGTTCAGTGGACAGCTATGGCTACACCTTC. Translated: CASSSVDSYGYTF.

This sequence joins TRBV6-6 and TRBJ2-7; TRBD1 matches 7 bases. V was clipped by 6 bases and J by 2 bases; unmatched bases: 7. From germline, CDR1 is MNHNY and CDR2 SVGAGI (reference sequence). The CDR3 contains 14 residues. The chain's CDR3 is CASSTPGQTYEQYF. CDR3 nucleotide sequence: TGTGCCAGCAGCACTCCGGGACAGACCTACGAGCAGTACTTC.

This clonotype was seen a handful of times. The chain combines TRBV9 with TRBJ2-3, with D possibly matching TRBD1 (5 bases). CDR1 and CDR2 from the germline V gene are SGDLS and YYNGEE. Between the trimmed V and J ends, which lost 2 bases and 5 bases, there was a span of 12 bases. CDR3 size: 14 residues. The CDR3 loop reads CASSVLQAGDTQYF. CDR3 coding DNA: TGTGCCAGCAGCGTCTTACAGGCTGGAGATACGCAGTATTTT.

This clonotype was counted once. The J gene is TRBJ2-5, the V gene TRBV10-3; 8 nucleotides line up with TRBD1. The CDR3 spans 13 residues. Germline V gene sequence: CDR1 ENHRY, CDR2 SYGVKD. The J segment lost 2 bases and the V segment lost 4 bases, leaving 0 bases of the junction unmatched. The CDR3: CAISGTGQETQYF. CDR3 in DNA: TGTGCCATCAGTGGGACAGGGCAAGAGACCCAGTACTTC.

This clonotype has just a few counts. J is TRBJ2-2 and V is TRBV6-5, with 7 positions matching TRBD1. The CDR3 is 12 amino acids. The trim removed 5 bases at V and 7 bases at J, leaving 1 base unmatched. The germline V gene encodes CDR1 MNHEY and CDR2 SVGAGI. CDR3 nucleotides: TGTGCCAGCAGTAACAGGGGCGGGGAGCTGTTTTTT. Amino acid sequence: CASSNRGGELFF.

The rearrangement joins TRBV20-1 to TRBJ2-3; 8 nucleotides line up with TRBD1. Germline trimming cut 6 bases from V and 0 bases from J; bases unmatched to any gene: 5. Germline V gene lookup returns CDR1 DFQATT and CDR2 SNEGSKA (reference sequence). CDR3 length equals 14 residues. This CDR3 reads CSAPRQGSTDTQYF. CDR3 bases: TGCAGTGCCCCTCGACAGGGGAGCACAGATACGCAGTATTTT.

This chain connects TRBV3-1 to TRBJ2-1; a possible D gene is TRBD2 (6 bases). CDR1 is LGHDT, CDR2 YNNKEL, per germline (reference sequence). V lost 1 base, J lost 7 bases, and 11 bases lay in between. The CDR3 spans 14 residues. The CDR3 DNA follows: TGTGCCAGCAGCCAAGTTCTAGCGAGTAATGAGCAGTTCTTC. Its protein is CASSQVLASNEQFF.

This clonotype was detected a few times. The V and J genes are TRBV29-1 and TRBJ1-2; 8 positions match TRBD1. CDR3 length: 13 residues. Per germline, CDR1 SQVTM and CDR2 ANQGSEA. Trimming at V came to 7 bases and at J to 8 bases, leaving 12 bases not matched to a gene. The CDR3 DNA reads TGCAGCGCCGTAACAGGGGGGACGGGGGGCTACACCTTC. Translating it yields CSAVTGGTGGYTF.

Turning to this clonotype: A much larger clone lies a single base off, so this may be a read error. This sequence joins TRBV7-3 and TRBJ2-7, with TRBD1 matching 9 bases. Germline CDR1 reads SGHTA; CDR2 reads FQGTGA. Unmatched junction bases numbered 4, after V lost 3 bases and J lost 1 base. This CDR3 contains 15 residues. CDR3 in DNA: TGTGCCAGCAGCTTTACCGGGACAGGGTCCTACGAGCAGTACTTC. Protein: CASSFTGTGSYEQYF.

The chain carries TRBV24-1 and TRBJ2-5, with D uncertain. Germline V gives CDR1 KGHDR, CDR2 SFDVKD. The CDR3 has 15 residues. V lost 3 bases and J 2 bases, leaving 12 bases between the germline ends. This chain's CDR3 is CATSDAGGVQETQYF. The CDR3 DNA reads as TGTGCCACCAGTGATGCCGGTGGGGTTCAAGAGACCCAGTACTTC.

In its sample, this clonotype was seen many times. The rearrangement uses TRBV3-1 and TRBJ2-5; D perhaps matches TRBD2 (5 bases). This CDR3 has 13 residues. Germline lookup yields CDR1 LGHDT and CDR2 YNNKEL (reference sequence). Trimming took off 7 bases at V and 3 bases at J, with 12 bases between the two ends. As DNA, the CDR3 is TGTGCCAGCAAGAGGGAGACGAAAGAGACCCAGTACTTC. This encodes CASKRETKETQYF.

The chain is built from TRBV9 and TRBJ2-2, with D possibly being TRBD1 (5 bases). The CDR3 covers 14 residues. Trimming stripped 3 bases from V and 3 bases from J, with 9 bases between. Germline V CDR1 and CDR2: SGDLS, YYNGEE. CDR3 nucleotides: TGTGCCAGCAGCGCAACAGGATACACCGGGGAGCTGTTTTTT. Protein sequence: CASSATGYTGELFF.

The table lists this clonotype with a few counts. This chain joins TRBV7-2 and TRBJ1-4; 7 bases align to TRBD1. The CDR3 loop spans 16 amino acids. The junction had 9 bases not matched to a gene; V was cut back by 4 bases and J by 4 bases. Germline loops: CDR1 SGHTA, CDR2 FQGNSA. The CDR3 DNA reads as TGTGCCAGCAGCTCCCAAGGGGGCAGGGGTAATGAAAAACTGTTTTTT. Encoded protein: CASSSQGGRGNEKLFF.

The chain recombines TRBV10-3 with TRBJ2-1; TRBD2 matches at 7 bases. The V and J ends lost 5 bases and 8 bases, in that order; junction bases with no gene match: 9. The CDR3 length is 14 residues. Germline V gene sequence: CDR1 ENHRY, CDR2 SYGVKD. The CDR3 DNA follows: TGTGCCATCAGTTGGCGGGAGTCTAACTATGAGCAGTTCTTC. This encodes CAISWRESNYEQFF.

The rearrangement uses TRBV6-5 and TRBJ2-6; 9 positions agree with TRBD1. V shed 5 bases and J 2 bases; nucleotides not matched to a gene: 4. The CDR3 sequence is 16 residues long. Germline-derived CDR1 and CDR2 are MNHEY and SVGAGI. The CDR3 loop is CASSTGTGTGANVLTF. Written as DNA, the CDR3 is TGTGCCAGCAGTACCGGGACAGGGACTGGGGCCAACGTCCTGACTTTC.

The sample holds a few counts of this clonotype. The V gene is TRBV2, the J gene TRBJ2-3; 7 bases align to TRBD2. Germline V gene data show CDR1 as SNHLY and CDR2 as FYNNEI. V dropped 6 bases and J dropped 7; count of bases not matched to a gene: 7. This CDR3 has 13 residues. The DNA for the CDR3 is TGTGCCAGCAGGTCTAGCGGTTCACATACGCAGTATTTT. This translates into CASRSSGSHTQYF.

The chain couples TRBV9 to TRBJ2-7; a possible D gene is TRBD2 (5 bases). The CDR3 runs 16 residues. Germline lookup yields CDR1 SGDLS and CDR2 YYNGEE. V lost 0 bases and J lost 0, with 13 bases in between. For the CDR3, the DNA is TGTGCCAGCAGCGTAGCAGAGGGCCCCAGCTCCTACGAGCAGTACTTC. It codes for CASSVAEGPSSYEQYF.

Only a few counts were recorded for this clonotype. This rearrangement joins TRBV28 to TRBJ2-1; 8 positions agree with TRBD2. Germline V lookup: CDR1 MDHEN, CDR2 SYDVKM. Trimming cost V 6 bases and J 6 bases; bases outside gene matches: 4. This CDR3 has 13 residues. The CDR3 bases are TGTGCCAGCAGCGGGGGGGGGCCCAATGAGCAGTTCTTC. It codes for CASSGGGPNEQFF.